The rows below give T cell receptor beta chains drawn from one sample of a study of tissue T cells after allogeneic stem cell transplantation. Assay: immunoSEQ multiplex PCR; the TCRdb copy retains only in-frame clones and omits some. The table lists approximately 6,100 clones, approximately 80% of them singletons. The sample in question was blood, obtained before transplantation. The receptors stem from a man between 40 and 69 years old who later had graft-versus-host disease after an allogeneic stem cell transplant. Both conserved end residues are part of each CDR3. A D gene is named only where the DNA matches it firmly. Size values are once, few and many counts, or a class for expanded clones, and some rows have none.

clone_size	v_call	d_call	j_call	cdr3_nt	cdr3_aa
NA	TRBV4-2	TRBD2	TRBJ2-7	TGTGCCAGCAGCCAAGCGGGGGGGGAGGGCGTCTACGAGCAGTACTTC	CASSQAGGEGVYEQYF
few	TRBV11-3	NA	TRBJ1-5	TGTGCCAGCAGCGAGGGGACCGACCAGCCCCAGCATTTT	CASSEGTDQPQHF
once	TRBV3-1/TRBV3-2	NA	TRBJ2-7	TGTGCCAGCAGCCATTCCCCCGGGACTCCAGCGTATTACGAGCAGTACTTC	CASSHSPGTPAYYEQYF
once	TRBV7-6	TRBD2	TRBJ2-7	TGTGCCAGCAGCTTAGCGGTAGCGGGATCGGGAGAGCAGTACTTC	CASSLAVAGSGEQYF
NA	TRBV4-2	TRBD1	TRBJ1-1	TGTGCCAGCAGCCAAGACGTACTGGGACAGGGAGATGGAGCTTTCTTT	CASSQDVLGQGDGAFF
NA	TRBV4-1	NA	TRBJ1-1	TGCGCCAGCAGCCAAGGTGTAGTAACAGCCCCTCGACTGAACACTGAAGCTTTCTTT	CASSQGVVTAPRLNTEAFF
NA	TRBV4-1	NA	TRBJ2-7	TGCGCCAGCAGCCAAGATGACTACGAGCAGTACTTC	CASSQDDYEQYF
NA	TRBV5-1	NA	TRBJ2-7	TGCGCCAGCAGCGGTTGGGACGCTGGGTATTACGAGCAGTACTTC	CASSGWDAGYYEQYF
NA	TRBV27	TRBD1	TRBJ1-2	TGTGCCAGCAGTATACTACAGGGGGCGGAGGGTGGCTACACCTTC	CASSILQGAEGGYTF
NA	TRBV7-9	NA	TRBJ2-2	TGTGCCAGCAGGTTAGAGGTAACGAACACCGGGGAGCTGTTTTTT	CASRLEVTNTGELFF
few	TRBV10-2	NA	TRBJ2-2	TGCGCCAGCAGTGCCCAGGGTGTCGGGGAGCTGTTTTTT	CASSAQGVGELFF
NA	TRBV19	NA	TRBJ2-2	TGTGCCAGTAGTGGGGGGCTGGCCGGGGAGCTGTTTTTT	CASSGGLAGELFF
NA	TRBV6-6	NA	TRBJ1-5	TGTGCCAGCAGGACCGACGCGGGGTTGCAGCCCCAGCATTTT	CASRTDAGLQPQHF
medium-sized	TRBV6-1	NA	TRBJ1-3	TGTGCCAGCAGTGAAGGGAGGGACTCTGGAAACACCATATATTTT	CASSEGRDSGNTIYF
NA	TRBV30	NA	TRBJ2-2	TGTGCCTGTAGCCGGGACACCGGGGAGCTGTTTTTT	CACSRDTGELFF
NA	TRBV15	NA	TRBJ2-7	TGTGCCACCAGCAGAGAAGGAGAAACCTACGAGCAGTACTTC	CATSREGETYEQYF
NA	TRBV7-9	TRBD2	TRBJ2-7	TGTGCCAGCAGCGCCCCCTTTAGCGGGATCTCCTACGAGCAGTACTTC	CASSAPFSGISYEQYF
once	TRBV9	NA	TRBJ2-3	TGTGCCAGCAGCGTCTATACCACAGATACGCAGTATTTT	CASSVYTTDTQYF
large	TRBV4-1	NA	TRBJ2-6	TGCGCCAGCAGGGCCGTCGCAGGGGCCAACGTCCTGACTTTC	CASRAVAGANVLTF
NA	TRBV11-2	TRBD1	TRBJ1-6	TGTGCCAGCAGCTTAAGGGGGACAGTTAATTCACCCCTCCACTTT	CASSLRGTVNSPLHF
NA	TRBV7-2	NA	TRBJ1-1	TGTGCCAGCCAATGGGCAGCCCTAATGAACACTGAAGCTTTCTTT	CASQWAALMNTEAFF
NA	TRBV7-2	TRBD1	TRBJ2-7	TGTGCCAGCAGCCACTTCCCCGGGGGACAGGTAACCTACGAGCAGTACTTC	CASSHFPGGQVTYEQYF
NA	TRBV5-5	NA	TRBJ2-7	TGTGCCAGCAGCTTGAGTACGTACGGAAACGAGCAGTACTTC	CASSLSTYGNEQYF
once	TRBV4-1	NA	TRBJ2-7	TGCGCCAGCAGCCAAGCGACAGACTACGAGCAGTACTTC	CASSQATDYEQYF
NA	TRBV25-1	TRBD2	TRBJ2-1	TGTGCCAGCAGAGGACTAGCTTCCTACAATGAGCAGTTCTTC	CASRGLASYNEQFF
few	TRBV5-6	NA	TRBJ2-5	TGTGCCAGCAGCTTGGCCTTTTCGACAACCCAAGAGACCCAGTACTTC	CASSLAFSTTQETQYF
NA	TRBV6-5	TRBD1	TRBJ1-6	TGTGCCAGCACCGGACAGGGGAATTCACCCCTCCACTTT	CASTGQGNSPLHF
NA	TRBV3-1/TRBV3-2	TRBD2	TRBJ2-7	TGTGCCAGCAGCCTCGCGGGACTAGCGGGAGTGGGGCCCTACGAGCAGTACTTC	CASSLAGLAGVGPYEQYF
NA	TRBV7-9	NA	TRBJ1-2	TGTGCCAGCAGAAAACTCACGGAGGGATTTAACTATGGCTACACCTTC	CASRKLTEGFNYGYTF
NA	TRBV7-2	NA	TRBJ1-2	TGTGCCAGCAGCTTCCAGGGCATAAGTGGCTACACCTTC	CASSFQGISGYTF
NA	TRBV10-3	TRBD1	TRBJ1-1	TGTGCCACCGCCATTGGACAGGGGACTCTGAACACTGAAGCTTTCTTT	CATAIGQGTLNTEAFF
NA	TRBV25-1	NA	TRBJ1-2	TGTGCCAGCAGTGTGGGGGGATCTAACTATGGCTACACCTTC	CASSVGGSNYGYTF
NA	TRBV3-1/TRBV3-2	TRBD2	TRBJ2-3	TGTGCCAGCAGCCAACTCGCTAGCGGGAGGGCCGCGGATACGCAGTATTTT	CASSQLASGRAADTQYF
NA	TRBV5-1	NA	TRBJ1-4	TGCGCCAGCAGCCTTGTGGCGCTTGTGAAGGGCGCTGAAAAACTGTTTTTT	CASSLVALVKGAEKLFF
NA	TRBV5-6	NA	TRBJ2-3	TGTGCCAGCAGCTTGGCGGCAGATACGCAGTATTTT	CASSLAADTQYF
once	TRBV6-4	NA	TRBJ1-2	TGTGCCAGCAGTCCTCGGCAGGGTGACTATGGCTACACCTTC	CASSPRQGDYGYTF
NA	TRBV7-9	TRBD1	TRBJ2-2	TGTGCCAGCACGCCCAACCAGGGGGCTGCCGGGGAGCTGTTTTTT	CASTPNQGAAGELFF
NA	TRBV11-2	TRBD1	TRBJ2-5	TGTGCCAGCAGGACCGGGACAGGGGTATTAGAGACCCAGTACTTC	CASRTGTGVLETQYF
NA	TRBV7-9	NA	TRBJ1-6	TGTGCCAGCAGCTTAGCGGGGGGGGAGTCACCCCTCCACTTT	CASSLAGGESPLHF
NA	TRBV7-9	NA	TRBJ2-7	TGTGCCAGCAGCGCCCGGGGCGAGGGATTCCACGAGCAGTACTTC	CASSARGEGFHEQYF
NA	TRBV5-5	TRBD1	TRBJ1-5	TGTGCCAGCAGCCCGTGGGGACAGAATAATCAGCCCCAGCATTTT	CASSPWGQNNQPQHF
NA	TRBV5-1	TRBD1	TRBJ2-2	TGCGCCAGCACCACGGACAGGGGGCGGGCCGGGGAGCTGTTTTTT	CASTTDRGRAGELFF
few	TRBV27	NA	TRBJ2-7	TGTGCCAGCAGTTTATTAGAGAACTACGAGCAGTACTTC	CASSLLENYEQYF
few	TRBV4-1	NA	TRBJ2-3	TGCGCCAGCAGCCAAGATGTCAGAGACACAGATACGCAGTATTTT	CASSQDVRDTDTQYF
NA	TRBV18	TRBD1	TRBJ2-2	TGTGCCAGCTCACCAACGCTGGACAGGACCGGGGAGCTGTTTTTT	CASSPTLDRTGELFF
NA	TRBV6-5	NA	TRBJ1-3	TGTGCCAGCAGTTACGCAGGGTTGGGGAACACCATATATTTT	CASSYAGLGNTIYF
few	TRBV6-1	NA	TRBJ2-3	TGTGCCAGCAGTGAGGTGACAGATACGCAGTATTTT	CASSEVTDTQYF
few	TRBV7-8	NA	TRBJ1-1	TGTGCCAGCAGCCCGACCCCCAATCAGGGCGGCTCTGAAGCTTTCTTT	CASSPTPNQGGSEAFF
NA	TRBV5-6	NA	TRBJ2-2	TGTGCCAGCAGCTTGGGGGGGGCCGGGGAGCTGTTTTTT	CASSLGGAGELFF
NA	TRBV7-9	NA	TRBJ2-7	TGTGCCAGCAGTCGCAGGGTTCGGTCCTACGAGCAGTACTTC	CASSRRVRSYEQYF
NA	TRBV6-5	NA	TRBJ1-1	TGTGCCAGCAGTCAGGGGACCACTGAAGCTTTCTTT	CASSQGTTEAFF
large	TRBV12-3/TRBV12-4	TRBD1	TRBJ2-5	TGTGCCAGCAGAACGGGACAGCAAGAGACCCAGTACTTC	CASRTGQQETQYF